This TCR beta chain originates from a study of T-cell reconstitution after alpha-beta-depleted transplantation in children. Points from the study as a whole: Some patients' high day-60 TCRbeta diversity was traced to surviving recipient T cells and thymic progenitors.

Trimming shortened V by 6 bases and J by 1 base, and 7 bases separated the two germline ends. The CDR3 has 13 amino acids. Germline CDR1 reads MNHNY; CDR2 reads SVGAGI (reference sequence). This clonotype turned up a few times. The antigen remains undetermined. Library preparation (for TCRbeta) was performed with unique molecular identifiers. Via MiXCR, TCRdb re-called the PCR reads, giving one row per CDR3 protein. Of about 600,000 distinct CDR3 sequences listed, roughly 24% are singletons. The receptor comes from a boy in the first two years of life who had a stem cell transplant for acute myeloid leukemia, so the T cells may come from the graft donor. V usage is TRBV6-6 and J usage is TRBJ1-5, with D possibly being TRBD1 (5 bases). Sequencing used PBMCs, mostly from graft donor cells, obtained 360 days after TCRalphabeta/CD19-depleted stem cell transplant. CDR3 region: CASSYRSNQPQHF. As DNA, the CDR3 is TGTGCCAGCAGCTACAGGAGCAATCAGCCCCAGCATTTT.